This T cell receptor (beta chain) was captured by sequencing in a study of T cell repertoires and Cas9 in healthy adults. TCRdb's copy holds only in-frame clones and misses some; the assay was immunoSEQ multiplex PCR. The table shows fewer than 15,000 clones, with roughly 89% occurring only once. The CDR3 runs 13 residues. V was cut by 2 bases and J by 4 bases, with 7 bases left in between. In germline, CDR1 is SGHRS, CDR2 YFSETQ. The chain has TRBV5-1 and TRBJ1-5; no clear D. Sequenced sample: Tregs (CD4+, CD25+, CD127-, CD137-, CD154-) from PBMCs; culture status not recorded. The TCR sequence derives from a human donor in good health. This CDR3 reads CASSFTVNQPQHF. The CDR3 DNA reads TGCGCCAGCAGCTTTACCGTGAATCAGCCCCAGCATTTT.